The rows below give T cell receptor beta chains drawn from one sample of a study of blood T cell repertoires in COVID-19. TCRdb keeps only in-frame clones here, not all; method: immunoSEQ multiplex PCR. The sample lists some 220,000 clones; roughly 90% were seen once. Sequencing was done on a sample of PBMCs or T cells enriched from blood (not recorded which). These receptors came from a woman in her 30s who had recovered from COVID-19. Both conserved end residues are part of each CDR3. The order of the fields is D gene, V gene, J gene, clone size, CDR3 DNA, CDR3 protein. The D gene is left open where the match is weak. Where a row states a size, it is once, few, many or the class of an expanded clone; other rows omit it.

>TRBD2|TRBV18|TRBJ2-7|.
TGTGCCAGCTCACCGGGACGCGAAGCGGGGGGCGAGCAGTACTTC
CASSPGREAGGEQYF
>.|TRBV12-5|TRBJ1-5|.
TGTGCTAGTGGTTTGGCCTCAGGGATAAGGCAGCCCCAGCATTTT
CASGLASGIRQPQHF
>TRBD1|TRBV27|TRBJ2-1|.
TGTGCCAGCAGTATAGACTCCCTCAAGGGGACAGGCTACTACAATGAGCAGTTCTTC
CASSIDSLKGTGYYNEQFF
>.|TRBV12-3/TRBV12-4|TRBJ1-1|once
TGTGCCAGCAGGACACAGGCCGACACTGAAGCTTTCTTT
CASRTQADTEAFF
>.|TRBV25-1|TRBJ1-3|.
TGTGCCAGCAGTGAATGGTTAGGGGCTGGTGGAAACACCATATATTTT
CASSEWLGAGGNTIYF
>TRBD2|TRBV5-4|TRBJ2-4|.
TGTGCCAGCACTAGCGGGGGCATGGGTAACATTCAGTACTTC
CASTSGGMGNIQYF
>.|TRBV5-5|TRBJ1-2|once
TGTGCCAGCAGCTTGGCGGGGGGCTATGGCTACACCTTC
CASSLAGGYGYTF
>TRBD2|TRBV2|TRBJ2-7|.
TGTGCCAGCAGGGAAGGGACTAGCGGGGGTGCCTACGAGCAGTACTTC
CASREGTSGGAYEQYF
>.|TRBV9|TRBJ2-7|.
TGTGCCAGCAGCCCCCGAGGGGGGGGACAATCGTCCCCCTACGAGCAGTACTTC
CASSPRGGGQSSPYEQYF
>.|TRBV25-1|TRBJ1-2|.
TGTGCCAGCAGTATCGACTATGGCTACACCTTC
CASSIDYGYTF
>.|TRBV19|TRBJ1-3|few
TGTGCCAGTAGTATAGACAGATACTCTGGAAACACCATATATTTT
CASSIDRYSGNTIYF